The source of this T cell receptor (beta chain) is a study of T cell responses to AZD1222 COVID-19 vaccine. The method was immunoSEQ multiplex PCR; TCRdb's version includes in-frame clones alone and lacks a portion of them. The profile covers around 190,000 clones, with roughly 94% appearing a single time and 1.6% taken by the ten largest. V shed 5 bases and J 1 base; nucleotides not matched to a gene: 1. CDR3 length equals 13 residues. From germline, CDR1 is MGHRA and CDR2 YSYEKL. Sequencing used peripheral blood, obtained 28 days after the second AZD1222 dose. The clonotype comes from an adult who received the AZD1222 COVID-19 vaccine. The chain links TRBV4-1 to TRBJ2-7; the match to TRBD2 covers 8 bases. CDR3 protein: CASSTSGSYEQYF. DNA for the CDR3: TGCGCCAGCAGCACTAGCGGTTCCTACGAGCAGTACTTC.